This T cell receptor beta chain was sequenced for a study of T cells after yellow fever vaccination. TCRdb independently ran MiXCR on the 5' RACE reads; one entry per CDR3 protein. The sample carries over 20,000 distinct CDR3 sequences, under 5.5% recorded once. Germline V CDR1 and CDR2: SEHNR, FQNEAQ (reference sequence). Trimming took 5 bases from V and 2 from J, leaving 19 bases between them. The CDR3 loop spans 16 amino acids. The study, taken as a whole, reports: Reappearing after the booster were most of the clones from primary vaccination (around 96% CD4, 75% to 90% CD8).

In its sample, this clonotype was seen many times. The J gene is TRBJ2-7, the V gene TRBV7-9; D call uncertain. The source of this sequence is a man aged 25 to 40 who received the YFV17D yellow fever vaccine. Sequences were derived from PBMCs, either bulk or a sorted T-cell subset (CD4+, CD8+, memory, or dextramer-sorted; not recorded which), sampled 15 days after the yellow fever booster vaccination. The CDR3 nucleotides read TGTGCCAGCAGCCCTACCAACATCCGAAGGCCCTACGAGCAGTACTTC. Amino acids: CASSPTNIRRPYEQYF.